Following are 18 T cell receptor beta chains from one sample sequenced in a study of shared clonotypes between healthy human individuals. Produced via immunoSEQ multiplex PCR; TCRdb's table is partial and in-frame only. The sample shows around 500,000 clones, 75% to 85% of them seen only once. Sequencing was performed on PBMCs. These receptors originate from a woman aged 40 to 50 in good health. Some clones in this sample may be carry-over from other donors' samples.

The V gene is TRBV5-1, the J gene TRBJ1-4; 7 nucleotides align to TRBD1. The germline V gene has CDR1 SGHRS and CDR2 YFSETQ. The V and J ends lost 1 base and 7 bases, in that order; junction bases with no gene match: 7. The CDR3 has 15 residues. CDR3 region: CASSLSGGDSEKLFF. CDR3 nucleotides: TGCGCCAGCAGCTTGTCAGGGGGGGATAGTGAAAAACTGTTTTTT. The full variable domain, with the rest looked up from reference TRBV5-1 and TRBJ1-4, is KAGVTQTPRYLIKTRGQQVTLSCSPISGHRSVSWYQQTPGQGLQFLFEYFSETQRNKGNFPGRFSGRQFSNSRSEMNVSTLELGDSALYLCASSLSGGDSEKLFFGSGTQLSVL.

The chain recombines TRBV16 with TRBJ1-4; D call uncertain. The CDR3 has 15 residues. Germline lookup yields CDR1 KGHSY and CDR2 FQNENV. The V and J ends lost 4 bases and 7 bases respectively, with 16 bases between them. CDR3 protein: CASSPRGSSGEKLFF. The CDR3 DNA reads TGTGCCAGCAGCCCAAGAGGGTCTTCGGGTGAAAAACTGTTTTTT.

The V and J genes are TRBV4-1 and TRBJ2-7; the D gene is possibly TRBD1 (5 bases). The CDR3 consists of 15 residues. Deletions cut 2 bases from V and 0 bases from J, with 11 bases between. CDR1 MGHRA and CDR2 YSYEKL come from the germline V gene. In DNA form, the CDR3 reads TGCGCCAGCAGCCAAATCCAGACAGCCTCCTACGAGCAGTACTTC. This translates into CASSQIQTASYEQYF.

This chain connects TRBV7-9 to TRBJ2-1; D is uncertain. CDR1 is SEHNR, CDR2 FQNEAQ, per germline (reference sequence). Between the trimmed V and J ends, which lost 0 bases and 5 bases, there was a span of 14 bases. CDR3 size: 16 residues. CDR3 sequence: CASSLARIPPNNEQFF. The CDR3 nucleotides read TGTGCCAGCAGCTTAGCGAGGATCCCCCCTAACAATGAGCAGTTCTTC.

The V call is TRBV9, the J call TRBJ2-2; no clear D. Germline V CDR1 and CDR2: SGDLS, YYNGEE. CDR3 length equals 17 residues. V was pared by 3 bases and J by 1 base, with 16 bases between. This chain's CDR3 is CASSAPHQTGNTGELFF. CDR3 DNA sequence: TGTGCCAGCAGCGCGCCCCACCAGACGGGGAACACCGGGGAGCTGTTTTTT.

The rearrangement uses TRBV28 and TRBJ2-7; 8 positions agree with TRBD2. Germline-derived CDR1 and CDR2 are MDHEN and SYDVKM. The CDR3 consists of 16 residues. After removal of 1 base from V and 2 bases from J, the junction contained 7 bases not matched to a gene. The CDR3: CASSLFAGTRAYEQYF. In nucleotides, the CDR3 is TGTGCCAGCAGTTTATTCGCCGGGACTAGGGCCTACGAGCAGTACTTC.

The CDR3 region has the DNA TGTGCCTCTCGTACGCAAGGGGGTAAACGGGAGATGGGATCTGAGCAGTTCTTC. Residues: CASRTQGGKREMGSEQFF. This rearrangement joins TRBV30 to TRBJ2-1; D is tentatively TRBD1 or TRBD2 (6 bases each). Germline CDR1 and CDR2: GTSNPN and SVGIG (reference sequence). Deletions cut 7 bases from V and 9 bases from J, with 34 bases between. CDR3 length: 18 amino acids.

The V and J genes are TRBV27 and TRBJ2-3; D is perhaps TRBD2 (5 bases). The CDR3 extends over 15 amino acids. Germline-derived CDR1 and CDR2 are MNHEY and SMNVEV (reference sequence). Trimming removed 5 bases at V and 0 bases at J, with 12 bases between. CDR3: CASSPSHVSTDTQYF. As DNA, the CDR3 is TGTGCCAGCAGTCCTAGCCATGTTAGCACAGATACGCAGTATTTT.

This clone was counted between two and nine times. V gene TRBV7-9 combines with J gene TRBJ2-6; D is unresolved. Trimming shortened V by 4 bases and J by 2 bases, and 0 bases separated the two germline ends. CDR3 length: 12 amino acids. The germline gives CDR1 SEHNR, CDR2 FQNEAQ (reference sequence). The CDR3 DNA follows: TGTGCCAGCAGCTCTGGGGCCAACGTCCTGACTTTC. It encodes CASSSGANVLTF.

This clone was observed once. CDR3 in amino acids: CASSPTPGGSSYEQYF. CDR3 coding DNA: TGTGCCAGCAGCCCCACGCCAGGGGGGAGCTCCTACGAGCAGTACTTC. The V and J genes are TRBV28 and TRBJ2-7; perhaps TRBD1 as D (7 bases). Germline V gene sequence: CDR1 MDHEN, CDR2 SYDVKM. The CDR3 contains 16 residues. Deletions cut 6 bases from V and 0 bases from J, with 18 bases between. The whole variable domain, remainder taken from reference TRBV28 and TRBJ2-7, is DVKVTQSSRYLVKRTGEKVFLECVQDMDHENMFWYRQDPGLGLRLIYFSYDVKMKEKGDIPEGYSVSREKKERFSLILESASTNQTSMYLCASSPTPGGSSYEQYFGPGTRLTVT.

The chain links TRBV6-4 to TRBJ2-7, with TRBD2 matching 9 bases. The germline CDR1 and CDR2 sequences are MRHNA and SNTAGT. The CDR3 covers 15 residues. Unmatched junction bases numbered 7, after V lost 5 bases and J lost 2 bases. This CDR3 reads CASSILSGSAYEQYF. DNA for the CDR3: TGTGCCAGCAGTATCCTTAGCGGGAGTGCCTACGAGCAGTACTTC.

This sequence joins TRBV29-1 and TRBJ2-1; tentative D call: TRBD1 (5 bases). CDR3 length equals 12 residues. Per germline, CDR1 SQVTM and CDR2 ANQGSEA. Trimming took 3 bases from V and 2 from J, leaving 5 bases between them. The CDR3 region has the DNA TGCAGCGTTGAGGGGCCCTACAATGAGCAGTTCTTC. This sequence encodes CSVEGPYNEQFF.

This clone was seen a few times. The chain is built from TRBV28 and TRBJ1-2; D may be TRBD1 (5 bases). The V and J ends lost 4 bases and 3 bases respectively, with 12 bases between them. Germline V gene lookup returns CDR1 MDHEN and CDR2 SYDVKM. This CDR3 comprises 14 residues. CDR3 sequence reads: CASSYGTADYGYTF. The CDR3 coding sequence is TGTGCCAGCAGTTACGGGACGGCGGACTATGGCTACACCTTC.

This chain connects TRBV19 to TRBJ1-5; 7 positions agree with TRBD1. CDR1 and CDR2 from the germline V gene are LNHDA and SQIVND (reference sequence). Trimming removed 5 bases from V and 2 bases from J; junction bases left unmatched: 6. This CDR3 region has 15 residues. The DNA of the CDR3 is TGTGCCAGTAGTCCCCAGGGGGGTGGCAATCAGCCCCAGCATTTT. It specifies CASSPQGGGNQPQHF.

This clone appeared a few times. The rearrangement links TRBV2 to TRBJ2-3, with D unclear. Trimming shortened V by 7 bases and J by 6 bases, and 20 bases separated the two germline ends. Germline V lookup: CDR1 SNHLY, CDR2 FYNNEI. The length of the CDR3 is 15 residues. The CDR3 spells CASTPRLPPRDTQYF. CDR3 in DNA: TGTGCCAGCACCCCGAGGCTTCCTCCGAGGGATACGCAGTATTTT.

The chain employs TRBV2 and TRBJ2-5; D is perhaps TRBD1 (6 bases). The CDR3 runs 14 residues. Trimming pared 7 bases from V and 7 bases from J, leaving 19 bases between. Germline CDR1 and CDR2: SNHLY and FYNNEI. The CDR3: CASIEGLTGGTQYF. The DNA for the CDR3 is TGTGCCAGCATCGAGGGGTTGACAGGAGGGACCCAGTACTTC.

V usage is TRBV6-4 and J usage is TRBJ2-2; possible D gene TRBD2, 5 bases. Trimming removed 4 bases at V and 6 bases at J, with 9 bases between. This CDR3 is built from 13 residues. Germline CDR1 is MRHNA and CDR2 is SNTAGT. In DNA, the CDR3 is TGTGCCAGCAGTGTTGAGCGGTCCGGGGAGCTGTTTTTT. This translates into CASSVERSGELFF.

V gene TRBV7-8 combines with J gene TRBJ2-5, with D hard to call. Germline V gene sequence: CDR1 SGHVS, CDR2 FQNEAQ. Trimming stripped 4 bases from V and 0 bases from J, with 9 bases between. The CDR3 consists of 14 residues. In nucleotides, the CDR3 is TGTGCCAGCAGCTGGTCGCGGTACCAAGAGACCCAGTACTTC. Amino acid sequence: CASSWSRYQETQYF.